The 22 T cell receptor beta chains presented below share a single source sample, sequenced in a study of T cells in Graves' hyperthyroidism and ophthalmopathy. RNA transcripts provided the source from which TCR beta CDR3 regions were amplified. The study used the HTBI primer set for a first-round RT-PCR of the TCR CDR3. TCRdb passed the multiplex PCR reads through MiXCR, listing each CDR3 protein once. Seen here are over 700,000 distinct CDR3 sequences, more than 30% observed once, and the top ten hold over 8%. The material sequenced was blood. The receptors stem from a man aged 18 to 30 with Graves' hyperthyroidism.

This chain uses TRBV25-1 with TRBJ1-2; D is possibly TRBD1 (5 bases). Germline V gene sequence: CDR1 MGHDK, CDR2 SYGVNS. Trimming left V 8 bases short and J 3 bases short, with 19 bases between. The CDR3 has 15 amino acids. CDR3 nucleotide sequence: TGTGCCAGCTCACCACTGACAGACTCTGACTATGGCTACACCTTC. Its protein product is CASSPLTDSDYGYTF.

This sequence joins TRBV25-1 and TRBJ1-2; weak D call: TRBD1 (6 bases). Trimming shortened V by 1 base and J by 2 bases, and 8 bases separated the two germline ends. The CDR3 is 14 amino acids. Germline V gene lookup returns CDR1 MGHDK and CDR2 SYGVNS. CDR3 nucleotide sequence: TGTGCCAGCAGTGAATTAGGACAGAACTATGGCTACACCTTC. Translated: CASSELGQNYGYTF.

The gene calls are TRBV11-1 and TRBJ2-5; 7 bases agree with TRBD1. In germline, CDR1 is SGHAT, CDR2 FQDESV (reference sequence). The CDR3 length is 16 residues. V was clipped by 6 bases and J by 5 bases; unmatched bases: 15. CDR3 in amino acids: CASSRPLQGLEETQYF. The CDR3 DNA reads as TGTGCCAGCAGTCGTCCATTACAGGGGTTAGAGGAGACCCAGTACTTC.

In this sample, this clonotype turned up many times. The chain combines TRBV7-9 with TRBJ1-6, with 10 bases matching TRBD1. This CDR3 spans 17 amino acids. The germline V gene has CDR1 SEHNR and CDR2 FQNEAQ (reference sequence). Trimming cost V 0 bases and J 6 bases; bases outside gene matches: 5. CDR3 residues: CASSLAGTGEPNSPLHF. The CDR3 DNA sequence: TGTGCCAGCAGCTTAGCCGGGACAGGGGAACCTAATTCACCCCTCCACTTT.

Of note for this clonotype: With a much larger clone just one base away, this may be a read error. The chain employs TRBV7-4 and TRBJ1-5, with TRBD1 matching 9 bases. Per germline, CDR1 SGHVT and CDR2 SQSDAQ. The CDR3 is 15 amino acids. CDR3 DNA sequence: TGTGCCAGCAGCTGGGGACAGGGCGGCAATCAGCTCCAGCATTTT. Amino acids: CASSWGQGGNQLQHF.

The CDR3 bases are TGTGCCAGCAGGGGAAGGACCGGGACAGGTGGCTCACCCCTCCACTTT. This sequence encodes CASRGRTGTGGSPLHF. This sequence joins TRBV2 and TRBJ1-6; TRBD1 matches 8 bases. The junction had 14 bases not matched to a gene; V was cut back by 6 bases and J by 10 bases. This CDR3 is 16 amino acids long. Germline V gene data show CDR1 as SNHLY and CDR2 as FYNNEI.

This clonotype has just a few counts. The chain carries TRBV7-3 and TRBJ2-5, with 7 bases aligning to TRBD2. Germline CDR1 is SGHTA and CDR2 is FQGTGA. The ends lost 8 bases at V and 0 bases at J; junction bases unmatched: 9. The CDR3 extends over 15 amino acids. The CDR3 nucleotides are TGTGCCAGCTCCTCGTTAGGGAGGGACCAAGAGACCCAGTACTTC. Its protein product is CASSSLGRDQETQYF.

The rearrangement joins TRBV6-5 to TRBJ2-5; D is unclear. V dropped 4 bases and J dropped 3 bases, with 12 bases sitting between them. Germline lookup yields CDR1 MNHEY and CDR2 SVGAGI. The CDR3 spans 14 residues. The CDR3 DNA reads TGTGCCAGCAGTTCCTTTGGGCTCGAAGAGACCCAGTACTTC. Its translation: CASSSFGLEETQYF.

The chain combines TRBV2 with TRBJ1-4, with unresolved D. The CDR3 is 13 residues long. Germline CDR1 is SNHLY and CDR2 is FYNNEI. V lost 5 bases to trimming and J lost 3 bases, with 7 bases between them. The CDR3 region is CASSSQPNEKLFF. CDR3 DNA sequence: TGTGCCAGCAGTTCACAACCTAATGAAAAACTGTTTTTT.

This clonotype was seen just once. V gene TRBV19 combines with J gene TRBJ2-2; the match to TRBD2 covers 12 bases. Trimming removed 4 bases from V and 8 bases from J; junction bases left unmatched: 8. Germline CDR1 reads LNHDA; CDR2 reads SQIVND (reference sequence). The length of the CDR3 is 16 residues. CDR3 nucleotide sequence: TGTGCCAGTAGTACTCGGACTAGCGGGATGTCGGGGGAGCTGTTTTTT. It translates to CASSTRTSGMSGELFF. The full variable domain, completed using reference TRBV19 and TRBJ2-2, is DGGITQSPKYLFRKEGQNVTLSCEQNLNHDAMYWYRQDPGQGLRLIYYSQIVNDFQKGDIAEGYSVSREKKESFPLTVTSAQKNPTAFYLCASSTRTSGMSGELFFGEGSRLTVL.

This clonotype appeared many times. The V gene is TRBV7-2, the J gene TRBJ1-1, with a tentative D call TRBD1 (6 bases). This CDR3 spans 14 amino acids. The ends were cut back, 0 bases at V and 3 bases at J, with 8 bases in the middle. Germline assignment: CDR1 SGHTA and CDR2 FQGNSA. CDR3 in DNA: TGTGCCAGCAGCTTAGCCACAGGGTACACTGAAGCTTTCTTT. Its protein product is CASSLATGYTEAFF.

V gene TRBV20-1 combines with J gene TRBJ2-7; the D gene is possibly TRBD2 (5 bases). This CDR3 region has 14 residues. The germline V gene has CDR1 DFQATT and CDR2 SNEGSKA (reference sequence). V dropped 1 base and J dropped 3 bases, with 13 bases sitting between them. The CDR3 sequence: CSARVLEEGYEQYF. The CDR3 nucleotides are TGCAGTGCTAGAGTTTTAGAAGAGGGCTACGAGCAGTACTTC.

This clonotype came up many times. The chain links TRBV29-1 to TRBJ2-2; TRBD2 is a possible D gene (6 bases). V was cut by 3 bases and J by 6 bases, with 11 bases left in between. The CDR3 spans 13 residues. Germline values: CDR1 SQVTM, CDR2 ANQGSEA. The CDR3 loop is CSVDGGSPGELFF. In nucleotides, the CDR3 is TGCAGCGTTGATGGGGGGTCTCCCGGGGAGCTGTTTTTT.

This clonotype was seen repeatedly, ten times or more. The chain is built from TRBV9 and TRBJ1-6; D is ambiguous. Between the trimmed V and J ends, which lost 3 bases and 0 bases, there was a span of 4 bases. CDR3 length: 14 amino acids. Germline V gene sequence: CDR1 SGDLS, CDR2 YYNGEE. CDR3 sequence: CASSASSYNSPLHF. The CDR3 nucleotides are TGTGCCAGCAGCGCCAGCTCCTATAATTCACCCCTCCACTTT.

The chain is built from TRBV5-1 and TRBJ1-1; TRBD1 matches at 7 bases. J gave up 0 bases and V 4 bases, and 6 bases lay outside the gene matches. The germline V gene has CDR1 SGHRS and CDR2 YFSETQ. This CDR3 is 15 amino acids long. The CDR3 DNA reads TGCGCCAGCAGCCTTTACAGGGGAATGAACACTGAAGCTTTCTTT. Protein product: CASSLYRGMNTEAFF.

This clonotype was seen many times. The rearrangement uses TRBV20-1 and TRBJ1-1; weak D call: TRBD1 (6 bases). This CDR3 has 13 residues. Germline V gene data show CDR1 as DFQATT and CDR2 as SNEGSKA (reference sequence). The ends were cut back, 4 bases at V and 3 bases at J, with 12 bases in the middle. In nucleotides, the CDR3 is TGCAGTGCTAAGGGGGGGGCGGACACTGAAGCTTTCTTT. Its translation: CSAKGGADTEAFF.

This clonotype was seen more than once but under ten times. The V gene is TRBV7-3, the J gene TRBJ2-2, with a weak D call TRBD2 (5 bases). The germline V gene encodes CDR1 SGHTA and CDR2 FQGTGA. Trimming removed 2 bases from V and 4 bases from J, with 14 bases in between. This CDR3 is built from 16 residues. The CDR3 sequence: CASSLESLRGTGELFF. DNA of the CDR3: TGTGCCAGCAGCTTAGAGTCCCTTCGGGGCACCGGGGAGCTGTTTTTT.

J is TRBJ1-1 and V is TRBV2, with D hard to call. The CDR3 contains 15 residues. V gave up 3 bases and J gave up 2 bases, with 13 bases separating them. CDR1 and CDR2 (germline): SNHLY, FYNNEI. Here the CDR3 reads CASSERLTGNTEAFF. The CDR3 DNA is TGTGCCAGCAGTGAGAGGTTGACGGGAAACACTGAAGCTTTCTTT.

This clonotype has at least ten counts. The V and J genes are TRBV25-1 and TRBJ1-5, with unresolved D. This CDR3 has 15 residues. CDR1 is MGHDK and CDR2 is SYGVNS in the germline V gene. The germline V and J ends were trimmed by 3 bases and 6 bases, with 15 bases remaining between them. The CDR3, as DNA: TGTGCCAGCAGTGATCAGACCTGGTCCGGTCAGCCCCAGCATTTT. Translation gives CASSDQTWSGQPQHF.

This clonotype appeared a few times. This chain's CDR3 is CASGVGQEDNSPLHF. CDR3 coding DNA: TGCGCCAGCGGGGTTGGACAAGAGGATAATTCACCCCTCCACTTT. This sequence joins TRBV5-1 and TRBJ1-6, with D tentatively TRBD1 (5 bases). CDR1 SGHRS and CDR2 YFSETQ come from the germline V gene. The CDR3 runs to 15 residues. The V and J ends lost 7 bases and 5 bases respectively, with 16 bases between them.

This clonotype showed up many times. The chain couples TRBV20-1 to TRBJ2-5; no clear D gene. Per the germline V gene, CDR1 is DFQATT and CDR2 is SNEGSKA (reference sequence). The CDR3 has 13 residues. Trimming shortened V by 0 bases and J by 5 bases, and 10 bases separated the two germline ends. DNA of the CDR3: TGCAGTGCTAGAGACGGTCCCGCGGAGACCCAGTACTTC. This sequence encodes CSARDGPAETQYF.

The rearrangement links TRBV6-6 to TRBJ1-2; D is unresolved. V shed 7 bases and J shed 1 base, with 13 bases lying between them. Germline V gives CDR1 MNHNY, CDR2 SVGAGI (reference sequence). This CDR3 has 14 residues. Here the CDR3 DNA reads TGTGCCAGCAACGAAGGAGGCAGTAACTATGGCTACACCTTC. Its translation: CASNEGGSNYGYTF.